The 30 T cell receptor beta chains below come from one sample, sequenced in a study of human T cells and chemical hapten exposure. Sample time point: patch test 1, 2 weeks after DPC sensitization. The treatment was: therapeutic diphenylcyclopropenone sensitization with weekly scalp DPC. MiXCR, applied by TCRdb to the RACE reads, yields one record per CDR3 protein. The sample records around 300,000 distinct CDR3 sequences, around 7% being singletons. This specimen consisted of whole blood, obtained in connection with sensitization to the hapten diphenylcyclopropenone (DPC). Receptors were obtained from a woman aged 18 to 35 with alopecia areata. Some clones in this sample may be carry-over from other donors' samples.

This clonotype turned up a few times. The chain employs TRBV29-1 and TRBJ2-1, with 7 bases fitting TRBD2. This CDR3 region has 16 residues. CDR1 is SQVTM and CDR2 is ANQGSEA in the germline V gene. V lost 3 bases to trimming and J lost 2 bases; unmatched junction nucleotides: 10. The CDR3: CSVEGTYGGTYNEQFF. The DNA for the CDR3 is TGCAGCGTTGAGGGGACTTACGGGGGGACCTACAATGAGCAGTTCTTC.

This clonotype appeared a few times. The chain is built from TRBV7-3 and TRBJ1-2; 7 bases agree with TRBD1. Germline V gene lookup returns CDR1 SGHTA and CDR2 FQGTGA. Unmatched junction bases numbered 5, after V lost 8 bases and J lost 5 bases. The CDR3 extends over 12 amino acids. The CDR3 region is CASGDRAYGYTF. CDR3 bases: TGTGCCAGCGGAGACAGGGCTTATGGCTACACCTTC.

This chain connects TRBV12-3 or TRBV12-4 to TRBJ1-5, with D possibly TRBD1 on 5 matching bases. The CDR3 contains 19 residues. V was cut by 2 bases and J by 3 bases, with 23 bases left in between. The CDR3 DNA reads as TGTGCCAGCAGTTTAAAGGCCTGGACCACGGGACGCGACAATCAGCCCCAGCATTTT. This gives the protein CASSLKAWTTGRDNQPQHF.

As for this clonotype: A far larger clone differs by one base, so this is likely a read error. V is TRBV18 and J is TRBJ2-7; 7 bases are shared with TRBD1. The CDR3 covers 14 residues. Trimming at V came to 2 bases and at J to 3 bases, leaving 4 bases not matched to a gene. Germline CDR1 reads KGHSH; CDR2 reads LQKENI. The CDR3 region is CASSPETGSYEQYF. Here the CDR3 DNA reads TGTGCCAGCTCACCAGAGACAGGGAGCTACGAGCAGTACTTC.

This clonotype was seen a few times. The V call is TRBV12-3 or TRBV12-4, the J call TRBJ2-5, with 9 bases lining up with TRBD1. With V trimmed by 1 base and J by 2 bases, 2 bases remained unmatched. CDR3 length: 15 residues. This CDR3 reads CASSLGDRDQETQYF. DNA for the CDR3: TGTGCCAGCAGTTTAGGGGACAGGGATCAAGAGACCCAGTACTTC.

The chain combines TRBV10-3 with TRBJ1-6, with TRBD1 matching over 8 bases. CDR1 is ENHRY, CDR2 SYGVKD, per germline. Trimming cost V 2 bases and J 0 bases; bases outside gene matches: 3. The length of the CDR3 is 17 residues. The CDR3 spells CAISELTGGSYNSPLHF. CDR3 bases: TGTGCCATCAGTGAGCTAACAGGGGGCTCCTATAATTCACCCCTCCACTTT.

The rearrangement links TRBV5-1 to TRBJ2-3; 9 positions agree with TRBD2. The J segment lost 2 bases and the V segment lost 5 bases, leaving 9 bases of the junction unmatched. The CDR3 contains 16 residues. Looked up from germline, CDR1 is SGHRS and CDR2 is YFSETQ. The CDR3: CASRTAAGGLTDTQYF. DNA for the CDR3: TGCGCCAGCAGGACCGCAGCGGGGGGACTCACAGATACGCAGTATTTT.

The chain joins TRBV4-3 to TRBJ2-3; TRBD1 matches at 11 bases. J was trimmed by 0 bases and V by 0 bases; bases with no gene match: 14. This CDR3 has 21 amino acids. Per germline, CDR1 LGHNA and CDR2 YSLEER. Written as DNA, the CDR3 is TGCGCCAGCAGCCAAGAGGCGGTGGGGGACAGGGGGACTTCTAGCACAGATACGCAGTATTTT. Its translation is CASSQEAVGDRGTSSTDTQYF.

This clonotype was recorded at least ten times. The chain links TRBV7-9 to TRBJ2-3, with a possible D match to TRBD2 (6 bases). The CDR3 runs 13 residues. Germline V gives CDR1 SEHNR, CDR2 FQNEAQ (reference sequence). The V end lost 6 bases, the J end lost 2 bases, and 9 bases lay between the germline ends. The CDR3 region is CASRAGLTDTQYF. CDR3 in DNA: TGTGCCAGCAGGGCGGGACTCACAGATACGCAGTATTTT.

The sample holds many counts of this clonotype. J is TRBJ2-3 and V is TRBV4-3; 12 bases agree with TRBD2. Looked up from germline, CDR1 is LGHNA and CDR2 is YSLEER. The CDR3 is 17 residues long. Trimming removed 4 bases from V and 2 bases from J; junction bases left unmatched: 7. CDR3 in DNA: TGCGCCAGCAGCCCCCGTGGACTAGCGGGGTACACAGATACGCAGTATTTT. This sequence encodes CASSPRGLAGYTDTQYF.

The genes are TRBV12-3 or TRBV12-4 and TRBJ1-6; D is unclear. With 6 bases removed from V and 0 bases from J, the gap between germline ends came to 6 bases. The CDR3 loop spans 14 amino acids. The CDR3 DNA follows: TGTGCCAGCAGCGATAGCTCCTATAATTCACCCCTCCACTTT. This translates into CASSDSSYNSPLHF.

This clonotype came up a few times. CDR3 loop: CASSYAQSYGYTF. The CDR3 nucleotides are TGTGCCAGCAGTTACGCACAGTCCTATGGCTACACCTTC. The V call is TRBV6-5, the J call TRBJ1-2; no firm D call. Germline assignment: CDR1 MNHEY and CDR2 SVGAGI. This CDR3 has 13 amino acids. The ends were cut back, 2 bases at V and 4 bases at J, with 8 bases in the middle.

This clonotype was detected many times. The genes are TRBV7-3 and TRBJ1-1; D is uncertain. Trimming removed 5 bases from V and 1 base from J, with 8 bases in between. CDR3 length equals 13 residues. CDR1 is SGHTA and CDR2 is FQGTGA in the germline V gene. DNA for the CDR3: TGTGCCAGCAGCATGGTCGGGAACACTGAAGCTTTCTTT. This encodes CASSMVGNTEAFF.

This clonotype was seen more than once but under ten times. J is TRBJ2-7 and V is TRBV7-6; TRBD2 aligns across 11 bases. The CDR3 has 16 residues. With 4 bases clipped from V and 2 bases from J, the junction kept 7 bases outside the gene matches. Germline V gene lookup returns CDR1 SGHVS and CDR2 FNYEAQ. CDR3 residues: CASSSDPSGGPYEQYF. CDR3 nucleotides: TGTGCCAGCAGCTCCGATCCTAGCGGGGGGCCCTACGAGCAGTACTTC.

CDR3 amino acids: CASSVGVGAEAFF. The CDR3 DNA sequence: TGTGCCAGCAGCGTAGGTGTTGGGGCTGAAGCTTTCTTT. The rearrangement links TRBV9 to TRBJ1-1; D unclear. This CDR3 is 13 amino acids long. V was shortened by 0 bases and J by 6 bases, with 9 bases between the two germline ends. CDR1 is SGDLS and CDR2 is YYNGEE in the germline V gene.

The table lists this clonotype with many counts. The rearrangement links TRBV24-1 to TRBJ2-2; D assignment may be TRBD1 or TRBD2 (5 bases each). Germline CDR1 reads KGHDR; CDR2 reads SFDVKD. There are 16 residues in the CDR3. V was shortened by 4 bases and J by 1 base, with 12 bases between the two germline ends. CDR3 bases: TGTGCCACCAGTGACACCGGGACCCAGAACACCGGGGAGCTGTTTTTT. Amino acids: CATSDTGTQNTGELFF.

This clonotype has only a few counts. The CDR3 DNA sequence: TGCAGCGTTGAATTAGTGGGACAGGGGTGGGCAACAGATACGCAGTATTTT. It is translated as CSVELVGQGWATDTQYF. The chain links TRBV29-1 to TRBJ2-3; TRBD1 matches at 10 bases. The CDR3 is 17 residues long. The J segment lost 3 bases and the V segment lost 2 bases, leaving 11 bases of the junction unmatched. Germline lookup yields CDR1 SQVTM and CDR2 ANQGSEA.

This sequence joins TRBV12-3 or TRBV12-4 and TRBJ1-5; D is uncertain. The CDR3 has 15 residues. The V end was cut by 2 bases, the J end by 0 bases, with 8 bases between. CDR3 residues: CASSLMGYSNQPQHF. The CDR3 DNA reads TGTGCCAGCAGTTTAATGGGGTATAGCAATCAGCCCCAGCATTTT.

This clonotype was observed a handful of times. The V and J genes are TRBV18 and TRBJ1-2, with D tentatively TRBD1 (5 bases). V was shortened by 4 bases and J by 2 bases, with 17 bases between the two germline ends. Germline assignment: CDR1 KGHSH and CDR2 LQKENI. This CDR3 has 16 residues. The chain's CDR3 is CASSQNDGEGNYGYTF. Here the CDR3 DNA reads TGTGCCAGCTCACAAAACGACGGGGAGGGGAACTATGGCTACACCTTC.

The chain joins TRBV5-8 to TRBJ1-2; 7 bases are a match to TRBD1. The V gene end was trimmed by 1 base and the J gene end by 6 bases; junction bases not matched to a gene: 6. CDR3 size: 14 residues. Looked up from germline, CDR1 is SGHTS and CDR2 is YDEGEE. The CDR3 loop is CASSLIGTVNGYTF. CDR3 bases: TGTGCCAGCAGCTTGATTGGGACAGTAAATGGCTACACCTTC.

This clonotype was recorded a few times. The chain carries TRBV27 and TRBJ1-2; the D is unclear. Germline V CDR1 and CDR2: MNHEY, SMNVEV (reference sequence). CDR3 length: 11 residues. V gave up 8 bases and J gave up 4 bases, with 8 bases separating them. The CDR3 nucleotides are TGTGCCAGCGGGTCACGCTATGGCTACACCTTC. Translation gives CASGSRYGYTF.

The table lists this clonotype with a few counts. The V and J genes are TRBV3-1 and TRBJ1-1; D may be TRBD1 (5 bases). V lost 8 bases to trimming and J lost 0 bases, with 7 bases between them. The CDR3 consists of 12 residues. CDR1 is LGHDT and CDR2 is YNNKEL in the germline V gene (reference sequence). CDR3 in DNA: TGTGCCAGCCGGGGGATGAACACTGAAGCTTTCTTT. This sequence encodes CASRGMNTEAFF.

This chain links TRBV20-1 with TRBJ2-1; 9 nucleotides line up with TRBD1. Germline V CDR1 and CDR2: DFQATT, SNEGSKA (reference sequence). The CDR3 extends over 15 amino acids. Trimming cost V 1 base and J 3 bases; bases outside gene matches: 4. The CDR3 nucleotides read TGCAGTGCTAGAGCCGACAGGGGGTTCTACAATGAGCAGTTCTTC. The encoded protein is CSARADRGFYNEQFF.

This clonotype was seen ten or more times. This chain uses TRBV4-3 with TRBJ2-7; D is ambiguous. Per the germline V gene, CDR1 is LGHNA and CDR2 is YSLEER. Trimming pared 0 bases from V and 2 bases from J, leaving 11 bases between. The CDR3 is 15 amino acids. The CDR3 DNA follows: TGCGCCAGCAGCCAAGATCTAGGGCTCCCCTACGAGCAGTACTTC. It yields the protein CASSQDLGLPYEQYF.

This clonotype has only a few counts. The V call is TRBV6-1, the J call TRBJ2-3; possibly TRBD2 for D (5 bases). The ends were cut back, 4 bases at V and 5 bases at J, with 31 bases in the middle. This CDR3 contains 20 residues. Germline V lookup: CDR1 MNHNS, CDR2 SASEGT. CDR3 sequence (DNA): TGTGCCAGCAGTGCCTTTTACTACGAGGGAAGTCTCGGTTCCAGAGATACGCAGTATTTT. It translates to CASSAFYYEGSLGSRDTQYF.

V usage is TRBV20-1 and J usage is TRBJ1-1, with D possibly TRBD1 on 6 matching bases. Germline V gene lookup returns CDR1 DFQATT and CDR2 SNEGSKA (reference sequence). V lost 1 base and J lost 1, with 10 bases in between. This CDR3 has 14 residues. The CDR3: CSARGRTANTEAFF. The CDR3 nucleotides are TGCAGTGCTAGAGGCCGGACAGCGAACACTGAAGCTTTCTTT.

This clonotype was detected a few times. The chain is built from TRBV7-9 and TRBJ1-5, with TRBD1 as a possible D gene (5 bases). Germline loops: CDR1 SEHNR, CDR2 FQNEAQ (reference sequence). V gave up 1 base and J gave up 3 bases, with 13 bases separating them. The CDR3 extends over 16 amino acids. Here the CDR3 reads CASSLDKRGYNQPQHF. CDR3 in DNA: TGTGCCAGCAGCTTAGACAAGAGGGGTTACAATCAGCCCCAGCATTTT.

Only a few counts were recorded for this clonotype. The chain employs TRBV6-5 and TRBJ1-6; D might be TRBD1 (5 bases). Germline V gene sequence: CDR1 MNHEY, CDR2 SVGAGI. The CDR3 sequence is 14 residues long. Trimming took off 5 bases at V and 6 bases at J, with 11 bases between the two ends. As DNA, the CDR3 is TGTGCCAGCAGTAGGCAGGGCCTTAATTCACCCCTCCACTTT. It yields the protein CASSRQGLNSPLHF.

This clonotype showed up many times. V and J are TRBV7-6 and TRBJ1-2, with D unclear. The V gene's germline CDR1 is SGHVS and CDR2 FNYEAQ. There are 12 residues in the CDR3. Trimming removed 1 base at V and 6 bases at J, with 6 bases between. CDR3 nucleotide sequence: TGTGCCAGCAGCTTAGTGAGGGATGGCTACACCTTC. The encoded protein is CASSLVRDGYTF.

V is TRBV3-1 and J is TRBJ1-2; D possibly corresponds to TRBD1 (6 bases). Per germline, CDR1 LGHDT and CDR2 YNNKEL (reference sequence). V was cut by 1 base and J by 6 bases, with 9 bases left in between. The CDR3 sequence is 13 residues long. The chain's CDR3 is CASSQARGDGYTF. The CDR3 DNA reads TGTGCCAGCAGCCAAGCCAGGGGCGATGGCTACACCTTC.